The T cell receptor (beta chain) under discussion was sequenced for a study of shared clonotypes between healthy human individuals. The assay was immunoSEQ multiplex PCR, and TCRdb's table has in-frame clones only and misses some. The table has around 1.5 million clones, 95% to 99% seen once; the top ten hold around 0.45%. Germline CDR1 is LGHNT and CDR2 is FRNRAP. The V end lost 7 bases, the J end lost 5 bases, and 6 bases lay between the germline ends. The CDR3 is 11 amino acids. The sequenced sample was naive CD4+ T cells sorted from blood. Stated subset: CD45RA+ positively selected. The chain employs TRBV12-5 and TRBJ1-5, with D unclear. This receptor was obtained from a man aged 25-45 years in good health. For the CDR3, the DNA is TGTGCTAGTGTCACCGATCAGCCCCAGCATTTT. Encoded protein: CASVTDQPQHF.